This T cell receptor (beta chain) was found in a study of blood T cells in healthy people across ages. Points on this clonotype: A junction end diverges from the germline sequence, so it may reflect a read error.

Together with a sample-barcoded 5' primer, a J-beta primer mix was included in a second PCR lasting about 6 to 11 cycles. Each CDR3 protein is one row after TCRdb ran MiXCR on the 5' RACE reads. The data contain over 1.5 million distinct CDR3 sequences, about 49% of them singletons. Germline V CDR1 and CDR2: LNHNV, YYDKDF (reference sequence). This CDR3 is 15 amino acids long. The material sequenced was blood. The genes are TRBV15 and TRBJ2-5; TRBD1 matches at 8 bases. The TCR originated in a woman aged 40 to 55 in good health. CDR3 loop: CAASSRTGQGETQYF. The CDR3 DNA reads TGTGCCGCCAGCAGCAGGACAGGGCAAGGAGAGACCCAGTACTTC.